The sequence of this TCR beta chain was determined in a study of Tregs in tolerant kidney transplant recipients. TCRdb's table, derived via immunoSEQ multiplex PCR, lists solely in-frame clones and lacks some. The data show tens of thousands of clones, with 80% to 95% seen just once and 0.34% held by the top ten. Comment on this clone: Antigen unknown.

General observations from the study: The most relevant donor-specific Treg TCRbeta repertoire apparently came from expansion with activated donor B cells. Biological reproducibility was not directly addressed, but technical replication error appeared minimal.

Germline V lookup: CDR1 SGHKS, CDR2 YYEKEE (reference sequence). The CDR3 runs 13 residues. V was shortened by 1 base and J by 1 base, with 5 bases between the two germline ends. Sample: Tregs from blood, taken before the transplant. The chain recombines TRBV5-5 with TRBJ1-1; D ambiguous. The sequence was collected from a human donor who received a combined kidney and bone marrow transplant. CDR3 in amino acids: CASSLHANTEAFF. The CDR3 region has the DNA TGTGCCAGCAGCTTGCATGCGAACACTGAAGCTTTCTTT.